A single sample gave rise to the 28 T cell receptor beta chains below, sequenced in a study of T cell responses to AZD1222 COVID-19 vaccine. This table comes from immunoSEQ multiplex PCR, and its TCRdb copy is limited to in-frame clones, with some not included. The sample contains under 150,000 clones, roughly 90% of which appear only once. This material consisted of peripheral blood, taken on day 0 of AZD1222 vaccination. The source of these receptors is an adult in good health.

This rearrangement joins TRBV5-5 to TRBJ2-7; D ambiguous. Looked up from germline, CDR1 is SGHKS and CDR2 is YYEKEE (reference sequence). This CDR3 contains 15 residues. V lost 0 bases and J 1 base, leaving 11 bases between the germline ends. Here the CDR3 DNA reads TGTGCCAGCAGCTTGGACCGCTTCCATTCCTACGAGCAGTACTTC. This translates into CASSLDRFHSYEQYF.

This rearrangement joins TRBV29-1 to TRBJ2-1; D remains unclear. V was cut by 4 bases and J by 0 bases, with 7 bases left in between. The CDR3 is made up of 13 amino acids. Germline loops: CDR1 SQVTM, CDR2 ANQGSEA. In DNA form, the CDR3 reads TGCAGCGTTGCTAGTAGCTCCTACAATGAGCAGTTCTTC. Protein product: CSVASSSYNEQFF.

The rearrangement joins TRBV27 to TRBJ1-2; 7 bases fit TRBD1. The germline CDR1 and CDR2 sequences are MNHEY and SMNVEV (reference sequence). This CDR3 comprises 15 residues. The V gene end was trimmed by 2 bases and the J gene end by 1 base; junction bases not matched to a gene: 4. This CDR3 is CASSLKGASNYGYTF. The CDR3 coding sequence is TGTGCCAGCAGTTTAAAGGGGGCGAGTAACTATGGCTACACCTTC.

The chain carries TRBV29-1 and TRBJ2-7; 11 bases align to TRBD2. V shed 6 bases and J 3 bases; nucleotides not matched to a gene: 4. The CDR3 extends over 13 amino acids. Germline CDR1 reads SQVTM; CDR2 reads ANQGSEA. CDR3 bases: TGCAGCGTGGCCGGGACTAGCGGCTACGAGCAGTACTTC. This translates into CSVAGTSGYEQYF.

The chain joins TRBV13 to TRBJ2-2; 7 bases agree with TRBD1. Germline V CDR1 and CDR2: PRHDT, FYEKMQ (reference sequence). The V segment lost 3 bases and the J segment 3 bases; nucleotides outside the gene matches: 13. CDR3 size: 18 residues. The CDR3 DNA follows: TGTGCCAGCAGCTTCGACAGGGTTGGGACCTCGGACACCGGGGAGCTGTTTTTT. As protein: CASSFDRVGTSDTGELFF.

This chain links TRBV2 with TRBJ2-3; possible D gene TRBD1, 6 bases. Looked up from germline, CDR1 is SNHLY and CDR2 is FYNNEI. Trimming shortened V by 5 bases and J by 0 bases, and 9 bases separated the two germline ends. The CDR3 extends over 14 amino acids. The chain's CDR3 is CASSKDRSTDTQYF. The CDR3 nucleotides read TGTGCCAGCAGTAAAGACAGGAGCACAGATACGCAGTATTTT.

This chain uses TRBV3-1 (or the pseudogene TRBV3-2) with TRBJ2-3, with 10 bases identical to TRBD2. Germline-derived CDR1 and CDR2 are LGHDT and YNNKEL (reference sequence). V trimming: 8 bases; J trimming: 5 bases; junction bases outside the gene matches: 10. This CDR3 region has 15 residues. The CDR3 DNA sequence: TGTGCCAGCTCACGCCGGACTAGCGGAAAAGATACGCAGTATTTT. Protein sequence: CASSRRTSGKDTQYF.

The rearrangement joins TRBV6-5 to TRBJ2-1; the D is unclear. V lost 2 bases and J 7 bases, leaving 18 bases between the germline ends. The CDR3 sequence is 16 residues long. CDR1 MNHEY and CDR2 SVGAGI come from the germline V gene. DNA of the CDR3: TGTGCCAGCAGTTACGGCAAAAGGGTCCCGGTAAATGAGCAGTTCTTC. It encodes CASSYGKRVPVNEQFF.

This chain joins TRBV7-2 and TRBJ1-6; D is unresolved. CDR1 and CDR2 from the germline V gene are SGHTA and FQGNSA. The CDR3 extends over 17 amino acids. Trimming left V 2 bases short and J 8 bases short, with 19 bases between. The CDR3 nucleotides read TGTGCCAGCAGCTTAAGACGGGCTCTTCGGGAGGATTCACCCCTCCACTTT. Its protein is CASSLRRALREDSPLHF. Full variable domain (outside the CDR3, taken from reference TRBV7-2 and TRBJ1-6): GAGVSQSPSNKVTEKGKDVELRCDPISGHTALYWYRQSLGQGLEFLIYFQGNSAPDKSGLPSDRFSAERTGGSVSTLTIQRTQQEDSAVYLCASSLRRALREDSPLHFGNGTRLTVT.

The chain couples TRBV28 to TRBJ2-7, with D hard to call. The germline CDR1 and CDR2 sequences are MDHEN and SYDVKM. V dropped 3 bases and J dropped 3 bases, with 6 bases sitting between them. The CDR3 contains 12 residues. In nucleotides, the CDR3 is TGTGCCAGCAGTTTTCTCAGCTACGAGCAGTACTTC. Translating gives CASSFLSYEQYF.

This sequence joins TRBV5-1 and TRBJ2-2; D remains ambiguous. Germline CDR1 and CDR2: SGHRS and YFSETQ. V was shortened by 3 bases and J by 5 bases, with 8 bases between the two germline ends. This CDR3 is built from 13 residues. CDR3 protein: CASSSKMTGELFF. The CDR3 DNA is TGCGCCAGCAGCTCCAAAATGACCGGGGAGCTGTTTTTT. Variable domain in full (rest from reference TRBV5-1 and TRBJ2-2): KAGVTQTPRYLIKTRGQQVTLSCSPISGHRSVSWYQQTPGQGLQFLFEYFSETQRNKGNFPGRFSGRQFSNSRSEMNVSTLELGDSALYLCASSSKMTGELFFGEGSRLTVL.

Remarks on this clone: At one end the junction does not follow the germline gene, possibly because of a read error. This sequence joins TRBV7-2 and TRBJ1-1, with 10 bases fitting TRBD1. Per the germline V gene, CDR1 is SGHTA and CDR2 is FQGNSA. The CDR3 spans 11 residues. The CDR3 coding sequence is TGTGCCAGCAGCGGCGACAGGGGGCGCAACTTT. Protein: CASSGDRGRNF.

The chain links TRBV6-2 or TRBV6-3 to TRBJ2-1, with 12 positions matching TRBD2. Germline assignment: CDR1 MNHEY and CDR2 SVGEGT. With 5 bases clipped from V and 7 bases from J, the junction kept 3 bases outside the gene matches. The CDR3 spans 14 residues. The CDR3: CASSRTSGINEQFF. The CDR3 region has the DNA TGTGCCAGCAGTAGGACTAGCGGGATAAATGAGCAGTTCTTC.

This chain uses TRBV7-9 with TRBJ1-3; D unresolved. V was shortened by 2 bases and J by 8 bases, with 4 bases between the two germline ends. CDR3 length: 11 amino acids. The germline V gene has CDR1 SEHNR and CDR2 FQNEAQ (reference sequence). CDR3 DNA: TGTGCCAGCAGCTTACCGGACACCATATATTTT. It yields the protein CASSLPDTIYF.

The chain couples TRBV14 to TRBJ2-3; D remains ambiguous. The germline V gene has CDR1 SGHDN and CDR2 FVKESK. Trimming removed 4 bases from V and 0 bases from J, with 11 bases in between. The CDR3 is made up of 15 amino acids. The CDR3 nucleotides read TGTGCCAGCAGCCCCGTCGGCGGAAGCACAGATACGCAGTATTTT. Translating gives CASSPVGGSTDTQYF.

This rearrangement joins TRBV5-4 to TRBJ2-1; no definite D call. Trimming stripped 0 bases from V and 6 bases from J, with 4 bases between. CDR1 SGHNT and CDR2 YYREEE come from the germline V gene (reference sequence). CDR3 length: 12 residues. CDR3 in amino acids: CASSLDPNEQFF. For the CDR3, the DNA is TGTGCCAGCAGCTTGGACCCCAATGAGCAGTTCTTC.

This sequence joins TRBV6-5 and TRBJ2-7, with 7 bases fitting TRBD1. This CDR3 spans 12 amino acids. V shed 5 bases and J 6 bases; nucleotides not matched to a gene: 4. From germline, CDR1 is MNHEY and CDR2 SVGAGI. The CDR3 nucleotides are TGTGCCAGCAGTAAACAGGGGCGCGAGCAGTACTTC. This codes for CASSKQGREQYF.

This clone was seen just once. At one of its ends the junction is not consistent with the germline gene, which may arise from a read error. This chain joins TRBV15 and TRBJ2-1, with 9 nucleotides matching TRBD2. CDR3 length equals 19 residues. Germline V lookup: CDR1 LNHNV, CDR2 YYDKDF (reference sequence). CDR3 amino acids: CATSRDYSGRSPSDNEQFF. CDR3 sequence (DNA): TGTGCCACCAGCAGAGATTACAGCGGGAGGTCCCCCTCCGACAATGAGCAGTTCTTC.

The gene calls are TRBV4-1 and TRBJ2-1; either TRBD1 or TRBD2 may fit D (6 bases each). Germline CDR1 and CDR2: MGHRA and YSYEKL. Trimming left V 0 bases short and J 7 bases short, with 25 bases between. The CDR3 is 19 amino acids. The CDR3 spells CASSQERGGQGGSLNEQFF. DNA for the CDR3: TGCGCCAGCAGCCAAGAGAGGGGAGGCCAAGGGGGATCTCTGAATGAGCAGTTCTTC.

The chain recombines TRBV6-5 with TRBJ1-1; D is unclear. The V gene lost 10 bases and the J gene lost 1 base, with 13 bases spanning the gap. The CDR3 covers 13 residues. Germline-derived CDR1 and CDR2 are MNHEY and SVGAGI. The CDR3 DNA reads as TGTGCCACCAAACCGAACAGGAACACTGAAGCTTTCTTT. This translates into CATKPNRNTEAFF.

Here the CDR3 DNA reads TGTGCCAGCAGTTATGGGGGGGGAACCCAGTACTTC. This codes for CASSYGGGTQYF. This sequence joins TRBV6-2 or TRBV6-3 and TRBJ2-5; the match to TRBD2 covers 7 bases. From germline, CDR1 is MNHEY and CDR2 SVGEGT. Trimming at V came to 3 bases and at J to 8 bases, leaving 3 bases not matched to a gene. The CDR3 sequence is 12 residues long.

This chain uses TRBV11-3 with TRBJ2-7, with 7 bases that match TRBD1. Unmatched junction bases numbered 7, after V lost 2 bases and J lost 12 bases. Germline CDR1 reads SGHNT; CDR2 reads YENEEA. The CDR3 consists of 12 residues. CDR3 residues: CASSLRGQFMYF. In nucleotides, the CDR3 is TGTGCCAGCAGCTTAAGGGGACAGTTTATGTACTTC.

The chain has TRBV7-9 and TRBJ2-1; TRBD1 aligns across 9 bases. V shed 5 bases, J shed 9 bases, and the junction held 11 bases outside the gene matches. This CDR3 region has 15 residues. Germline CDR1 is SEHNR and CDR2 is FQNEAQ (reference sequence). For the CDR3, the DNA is TGTGCCAGCAGCCCCGGACAGGGGATGTTGGGTGAGCAGTTCTTC. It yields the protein CASSPGQGMLGEQFF. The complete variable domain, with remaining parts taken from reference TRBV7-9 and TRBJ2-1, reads DTGVSQNPRHKITKRGQNVTFRCDPISEHNRLYWYRQTLGQGPEFLTYFQNEAQLEKSRLLSDRFSAERPKGSFSTLEIQRTEQGDSAMYLCASSPGQGMLGEQFFGPGTRLTVL.

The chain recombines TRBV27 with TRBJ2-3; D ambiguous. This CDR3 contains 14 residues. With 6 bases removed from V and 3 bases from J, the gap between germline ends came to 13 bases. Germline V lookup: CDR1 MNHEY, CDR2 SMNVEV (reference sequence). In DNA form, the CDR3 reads TGTGCCAGCAGGGATAGTGCGTATACAGATACGCAGTATTTT. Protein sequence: CASRDSAYTDTQYF.

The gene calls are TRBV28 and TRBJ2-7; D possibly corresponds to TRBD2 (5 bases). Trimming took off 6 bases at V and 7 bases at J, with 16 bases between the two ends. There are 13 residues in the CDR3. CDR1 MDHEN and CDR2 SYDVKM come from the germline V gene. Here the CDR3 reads CASSSLTTGEQYF. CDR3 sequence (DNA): TGTGCCAGCAGCTCTCTGACGACGGGGGAGCAGTACTTC.

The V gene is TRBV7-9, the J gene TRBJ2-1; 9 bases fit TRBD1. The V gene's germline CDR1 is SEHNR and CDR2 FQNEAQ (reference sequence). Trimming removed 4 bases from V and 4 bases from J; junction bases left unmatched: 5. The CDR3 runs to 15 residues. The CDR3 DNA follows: TGTGCCAGCAGCTCGGGACAGGGCCGTTACAATGAGCAGTTCTTC. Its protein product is CASSSGQGRYNEQFF.

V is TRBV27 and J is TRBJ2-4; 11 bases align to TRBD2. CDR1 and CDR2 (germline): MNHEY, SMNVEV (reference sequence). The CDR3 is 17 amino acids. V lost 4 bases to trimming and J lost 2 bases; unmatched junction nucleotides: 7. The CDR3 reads CASSSLSGRGPKNIQYF. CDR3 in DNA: TGTGCCAGCAGTTCCCTTAGCGGGAGGGGGCCCAAAAACATTCAGTACTTC.

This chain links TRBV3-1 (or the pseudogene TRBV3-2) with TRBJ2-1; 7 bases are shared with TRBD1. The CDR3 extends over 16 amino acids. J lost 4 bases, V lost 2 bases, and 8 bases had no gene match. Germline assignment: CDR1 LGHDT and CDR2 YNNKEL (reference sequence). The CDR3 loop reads CASSQYRDRTYNEQFF. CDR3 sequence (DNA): TGTGCCAGCAGCCAATATCGGGACAGAACTTACAATGAGCAGTTCTTC.